This T cell receptor (beta chain) was obtained from a study of T cell responses to AZD1222 COVID-19 vaccine. The protocol was immunoSEQ multiplex PCR, while the TCRdb copy is restricted to in-frame clones and leaves out a portion. This table has about 190,000 clones, over 75% appearing once. Study findings and constraints: Spike was spanned by vaccine-associated CD4 TCRs, with dominance at 160-218 and 743-854.

The CDR3 loop spans 12 amino acids. CDR1 and CDR2 (germline): ENHRY, SYGVKD. Trimming removed 7 bases at V and 8 bases at J, with 14 bases between. Note on this clone: Its antigen is not known.

This chain connects TRBV10-3 to TRBJ1-2; D is undetermined. This TCR was sampled from an adult in good health. Here the sequenced sample was peripheral blood, taken on day 0 of AZD1222 vaccination. The chain's CDR3 is CAITPGGEGYTF. The CDR3 DNA reads TGTGCCATCACGCCAGGTGGAGAAGGCTACACCTTC.